This T cell receptor (beta chain) is from a study of tumor-infiltrating lymphocytes in localized non-small cell lung cancer. At the level of the study: Several tumor histologies, both smoking statuses, and some post-neoadjuvant chemotherapy samples were included.

Study outcomes and limitations: T-cell fraction did not differ between immunotypes IM1 and IM2. Different pieces of the same tissue went to different assays, confounding technical variation with intratumor heterogeneity. Tumors had more T cell infiltration than uninvolved lung, per TCRbeta sequencing and CD3 counts.

Trimming shortened V by 2 bases and J by 1 base, and 12 bases separated the two germline ends. The V gene's germline CDR1 is MNHNS and CDR2 SASEGT. This CDR3 comprises 15 residues. Details on this clone: Its target is not known.

Using immunoSEQ multiplex PCR, the repertoire was profiled, and TCRdb retains in-frame clones only, with some absent. Among about 17,000 clones listed, 70% to 90% were seen once. The TCR was taken from a human donor with non-small cell lung cancer. The chain carries TRBV6-1 and TRBJ2-7; TRBD2 is a possible D gene (5 bases). The sample was uninvolved lung tissue not adjacent to the tumor. CDR3 nucleotide sequence: TGTGCCAGCAGTGAAAGGGAGCCGGCTTCCTACGAGCAGTACTTC. It codes for CASSEREPASYEQYF.